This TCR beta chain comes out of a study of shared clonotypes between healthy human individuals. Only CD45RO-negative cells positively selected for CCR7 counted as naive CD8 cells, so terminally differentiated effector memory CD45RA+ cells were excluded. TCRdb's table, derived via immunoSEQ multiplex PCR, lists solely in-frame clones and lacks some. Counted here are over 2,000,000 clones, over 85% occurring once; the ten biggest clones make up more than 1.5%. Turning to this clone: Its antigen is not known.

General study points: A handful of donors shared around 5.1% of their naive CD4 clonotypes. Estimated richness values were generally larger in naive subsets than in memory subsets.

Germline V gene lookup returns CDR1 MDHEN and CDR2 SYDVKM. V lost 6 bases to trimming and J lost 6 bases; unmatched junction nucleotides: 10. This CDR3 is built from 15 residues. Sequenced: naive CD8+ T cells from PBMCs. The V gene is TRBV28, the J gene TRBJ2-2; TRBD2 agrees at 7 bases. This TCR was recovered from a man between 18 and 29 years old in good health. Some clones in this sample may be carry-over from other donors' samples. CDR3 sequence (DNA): TGTGCCAGCAGGGAAAGGCGGGAGCAGGCCGGGGAGCTGTTTTTT. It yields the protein CASRERREQAGELFF.